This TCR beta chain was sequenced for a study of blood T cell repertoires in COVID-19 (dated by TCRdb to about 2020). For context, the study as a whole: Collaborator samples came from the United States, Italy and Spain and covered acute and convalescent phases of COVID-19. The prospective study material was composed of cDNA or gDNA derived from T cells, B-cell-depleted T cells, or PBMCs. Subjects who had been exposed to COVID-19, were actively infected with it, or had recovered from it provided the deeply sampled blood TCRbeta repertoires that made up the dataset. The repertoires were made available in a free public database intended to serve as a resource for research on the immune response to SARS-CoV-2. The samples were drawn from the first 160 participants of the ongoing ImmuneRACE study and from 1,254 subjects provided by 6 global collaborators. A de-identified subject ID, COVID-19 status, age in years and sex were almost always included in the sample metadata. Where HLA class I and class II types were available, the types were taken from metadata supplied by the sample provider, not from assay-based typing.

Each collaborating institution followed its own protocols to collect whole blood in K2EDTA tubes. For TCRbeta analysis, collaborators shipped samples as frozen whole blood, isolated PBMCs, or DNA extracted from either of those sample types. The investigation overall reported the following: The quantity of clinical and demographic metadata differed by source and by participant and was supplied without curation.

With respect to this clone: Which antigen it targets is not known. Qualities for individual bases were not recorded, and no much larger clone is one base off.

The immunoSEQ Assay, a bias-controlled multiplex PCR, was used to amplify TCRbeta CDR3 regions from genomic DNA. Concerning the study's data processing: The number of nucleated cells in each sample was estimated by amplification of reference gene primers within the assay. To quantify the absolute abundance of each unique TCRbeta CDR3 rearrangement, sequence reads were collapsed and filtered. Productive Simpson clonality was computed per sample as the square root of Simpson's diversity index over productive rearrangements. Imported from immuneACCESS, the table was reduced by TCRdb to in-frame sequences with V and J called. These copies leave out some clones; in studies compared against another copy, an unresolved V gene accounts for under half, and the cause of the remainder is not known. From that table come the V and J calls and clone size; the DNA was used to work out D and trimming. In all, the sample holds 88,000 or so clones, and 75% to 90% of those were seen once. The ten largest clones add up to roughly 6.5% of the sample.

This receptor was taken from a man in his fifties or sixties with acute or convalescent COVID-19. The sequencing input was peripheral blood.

Here is the DNA: TGTGCCAGCAGATTAACTGGGGAGTACACTGAAGCTTTCTTT. It specifies CASRLTGEYTEAFF. The sequence is built from TRBV6-5 and TRBJ1-1, with no confident D gene call. Based on the germline V gene, the CDR1 and CDR2 sequences are MNHEY and SVGAGI. The CDR3 spans 14 residues, from the cysteine through the phenylalanine. Only CDR3 DNA is held: 42 bases, read in frame from base 1. Relative to germline, V is 6 bases shorter and J is 3 bases shorter, with 14 bases between their ends.